The clone carrying this T cell receptor (beta chain) was counted between two and nine times. The sample originates from a study of T-cell reconstitution after alpha-beta-depleted transplantation in children. Unique molecular identifiers were incorporated into the prepared TCRbeta library. TCRdb independently ran MiXCR on the PCR reads; one entry per CDR3 protein. The table lists about 400,000 distinct CDR3 sequences, roughly 20% of them singletons. The CDR3 spans 16 residues. With 5 bases clipped from V and 1 base from J, the junction kept 8 bases outside the gene matches. The germline V gene has CDR1 MNHNS and CDR2 SASEGT.

This sequence was found in a human donor who donated a stem cell graft to a child with acute myeloid leukemia. Here the sequenced sample was PBMCs from the stem cell graft donor, taken from the stem cell graft. V gene TRBV6-1 combines with J gene TRBJ2-3; 8 positions match TRBD2. The CDR3 is CASSRAGEGGTDTQYF. The CDR3 DNA follows: TGTGCCAGCAGTAGAGCGGGAGAGGGCGGCACAGATACGCAGTATTTT.